These T cell receptor beta chains were read from a single sample in a study of cytomegalovirus exposure and HLA in healthy donors. Here immunoSEQ multiplex PCR was the method, and the copy in TCRdb shows in-frame clones only, minus some. Among roughly 100,000 clones listed, around 80% were seen once. Source material: PBMCs. The source of these receptors is a female donor in good health and CMV-seropositive. Both conserved end residues are trimmed from each CDR3. The order of the fields is V gene, CDR3 protein.

TRBV6-1,ASSRTGSNQPQH
TRBV9,ASSGSGWSDGELF
TRBV7-8,ASSLAQQGAVQPQH
TRBV6-5,ASSYSSYRGNYGYT
TRBV28,ASSLGNGGAGNTIY
TRBV19,ASSIGGRSYNEQF
TRBV5-1,ASRVGLRDQPQH
TRBV12-5,ASGHQGNEQY
TRBV7-8,ASSLRDRVGLYEKLF
TRBV10-3,ATGVDPSDEQY
TRBV10-1,ASSPTGNTPNTEAF
TRBV7-2,ASSLGGGAVETQY
TRBV18,ASFGTANTEAF
TRBV6-5,ASSFGQPLNTEAF
TRBV5-1,ASSLTSGGEQTQY
TRBV5-6,ASSVAGLYGYT
TRBV7-3,ASSAGHIQETQY
TRBV7-2,ASWAGRSVGYT
TRBV9,ASSRGGTRLYNEQF
TRBV7-2,ASSSPDSQTNTEAF
TRBV4-3,ASSQDRGQGYGYT
TRBV6-6,ASRTTGGSQPQH
TRBV29-1,SINRDRGGGELF
TRBV14,ASSLGGLAGFNEQF
TRBV7-9,SSSTTDGYT
TRBV20-1,SAPTHTEAF
TRBV4-1,ASSQGQAVNTEAF
TRBV9,ASSVGPQGRDYGYT
TRBV6-5,ATSSGRSEQY
TRBV6-5,ATMSAGGGYT
TRBV29-1,NVSGRYGYT
TRBV9,ASSVEAGLGAQY
TRBV30,AWSAPGTGGGQPQH
TRBV6-1,ASSSTGNTQY
TRBV5-1,ASSLGQGWTTEAF
TRBV5-1,ASSLAGGLDDNEQF
TRBV5-1,ASSLMTSASYNEQF
TRBV5-5,ASSFPREKVRLANYGYT
TRBV6-1,ASSPGTWGTDTQY
TRBV2,ASGDRVMEKLF
TRBV6-1,ASRGADSPLH
TRBV5-1,ASSSRTGVGTGELF
TRBV18,ASSTSKSYEQY
TRBV14,ASSQDGRGNTEAF
TRBV10-3,AISESVDSDTQY
TRBV5-4,ASSPVLAGVGETQY
TRBV19,ASSNWGQANTGELF
TRBV28,ASSPSRGLAGGASSYEQY
TRBV11-3,ASSLRPGGGTPDTQY
TRBV30,AWSQGTSGNNVLT
TRBV9,ASSLSPGTGVQETQY
TRBV6-1,ASSEWRSPSETQY
TRBV4-3,ASSQAVNSNQPQH
TRBV21-1,ASSLGRDNTPNQPQH
TRBV5-1,ASSFQGQGTDTQY
TRBV5-1,ASSLTGKGNTEAF